These T cell receptor beta chains were read from a single sample in a study of T cell repertoires in cytomegalovirus infection. TCRdb called the reads again in MiXCR, with one record for every CDR3 protein. The sample has about 530,000 distinct CDR3 sequences; less than 30% are singletons. Sequencing input: PBMCs. Receptors were obtained from a human donor in good health (CMV status not recorded). Some clones in this sample may be carry-over from other donors' samples. The CDR3 runs from the conserved cysteine through the conserved F or W. Fields, in order: clone size, CDR3 length, V gene, J gene, D gene, CDR3 DNA, CDR3 protein. The D gene is left open where the match is weak. Some rows have no size entry. The others give once, few or many, or a class for an expanded clone.

clone_size: NA; cdr3_length: 15; v_call: TRBV27; j_call: TRBJ1-6; d_call: NA; cdr3_nt: TGTGCCAGCAGTCCGTACAGGACATATAATTCACCCCTCCACTTT; cdr3_aa: CASSPYRTYNSPLHF
clone_size: few; cdr3_length: 13; v_call: TRBV30; j_call: TRBJ1-2; d_call: NA; cdr3_nt: TGTGCCTGGTCCAGCCTCGATCACTATGGCTACACCTTC; cdr3_aa: CAWSSLDHYGYTF
clone_size: NA; cdr3_length: 19; v_call: TRBV28; j_call: TRBJ2-7; d_call: TRBD2; cdr3_nt: TGTGCCAGCAGTCCTCTTGGTAGCGGGAGGTCCGGGAGCTCCTACGAGCAGTACTTC; cdr3_aa: CASSPLGSGRSGSSYEQYF
clone_size: NA; cdr3_length: 17; v_call: TRBV4-1; j_call: TRBJ2-3; d_call: TRBD2; cdr3_nt: TGCGCCAGCAGCCGGGTTAAAGCGGGAGGGCCGACAGATACGCAGTATTTT; cdr3_aa: CASSRVKAGGPTDTQYF
clone_size: NA; cdr3_length: 12; v_call: TRBV6-6; j_call: TRBJ2-2; d_call: NA; cdr3_nt: TGTGCCAGCAGTTATCGATACGGGGAGCTGTTTTTT; cdr3_aa: CASSYRYGELFF
clone_size: many; cdr3_length: 13; v_call: TRBV10-3; j_call: TRBJ2-7; d_call: NA; cdr3_nt: TGTGCCATCAGTGGCGGGACCTCGTACGAGCAGTACTTC; cdr3_aa: CAISGGTSYEQYF
clone_size: few; cdr3_length: 17; v_call: TRBV11-3; j_call: TRBJ1-2; d_call: NA; cdr3_nt: TGTGCCAGCAGTCACCGAGGGGGGTACGACCCAAACTATGGCTACACCTTC; cdr3_aa: CASSHRGGYDPNYGYTF
clone_size: many; cdr3_length: 18; v_call: TRBV20-1; j_call: TRBJ2-3; d_call: TRBD2; cdr3_nt: TGCAGTGCACGTCCGACTAGCGGGAGGCATTATAGCACAGATACGCAGTATTTT; cdr3_aa: CSARPTSGRHYSTDTQYF
clone_size: NA; cdr3_length: 15; v_call: TRBV5-1; j_call: TRBJ2-5; d_call: NA; cdr3_nt: TGCGCCAGCAGCTTGACTAGCTTGAAGGGAGAGACCCAGTACTTC; cdr3_aa: CASSLTSLKGETQYF
clone_size: many; cdr3_length: 14; v_call: TRBV7-2; j_call: TRBJ1-1; d_call: NA; cdr3_nt: TGTGCCAGCAGCTTCGACGGGCAAAACACTGAAGCTTTCTTT; cdr3_aa: CASSFDGQNTEAFF
clone_size: NA; cdr3_length: 14; v_call: TRBV18; j_call: TRBJ2-5; d_call: NA; cdr3_nt: TGTGCCAGCTCACCTCGAAGGGAACAAGAGACCCAGTACTTC; cdr3_aa: CASSPRREQETQYF
clone_size: few; cdr3_length: 14; v_call: TRBV11-2; j_call: TRBJ2-1; d_call: NA; cdr3_nt: TGTGCCAGCAGCTTAGTCTCGGGGGCAGGGGAGCAGTTCTTC; cdr3_aa: CASSLVSGAGEQFF
clone_size: NA; cdr3_length: 15; v_call: TRBV18; j_call: TRBJ2-7; d_call: TRBD1; cdr3_nt: TGTGCCAGCTCACGTACCGCAGGGGGCTCCTACGAGCAGTACTTC; cdr3_aa: CASSRTAGGSYEQYF
clone_size: few; cdr3_length: 16; v_call: TRBV28; j_call: TRBJ2-3; d_call: NA; cdr3_nt: TGTGCCAGCAGGGCGAGGGAAGGGGTCTACACAGATACGCAGTATTTT; cdr3_aa: CASRAREGVYTDTQYF
clone_size: NA; cdr3_length: 15; v_call: TRBV7-9; j_call: TRBJ2-4; d_call: NA; cdr3_nt: TGTGCCAGCAGCCCAGGGGCTTTAGCCAAAAACATTCAGTACTTC; cdr3_aa: CASSPGALAKNIQYF
clone_size: few; cdr3_length: 13; v_call: TRBV20-1; j_call: TRBJ1-3; d_call: TRBD1; cdr3_nt: TGCAGTGGACAGGGCCCCGCTGGAAACACCATATATTTT; cdr3_aa: CSGQGPAGNTIYF
clone_size: few; cdr3_length: 13; v_call: TRBV28; j_call: TRBJ2-2; d_call: TRBD2; cdr3_nt: TGTGCCAGCACCACTAGCGGGAAGGGGGAGCTGTTTTTT; cdr3_aa: CASTTSGKGELFF
clone_size: once; cdr3_length: 18; v_call: TRBV7-9; j_call: TRBJ2-6; d_call: TRBD1; cdr3_nt: TGTGCCAGCAGCTCTCAGACAGGGGGCTTTTCTGGGGCCAACTTCCTGACTTTC; cdr3_aa: CASSSQTGGFSGANFLTF
clone_size: NA; cdr3_length: 12; v_call: TRBV18; j_call: TRBJ2-1; d_call: NA; cdr3_nt: TGTGCCAGCTCACAGGGAATTAATGAGCAGTTCTTC; cdr3_aa: CASSQGINEQFF
clone_size: few; cdr3_length: 13; v_call: TRBV7-8; j_call: TRBJ2-1; d_call: NA; cdr3_nt: TGTGCCAGCAGCTCGTTGCGCGACAATGAGCAGTTCTTC; cdr3_aa: CASSSLRDNEQFF
clone_size: once; cdr3_length: 14; v_call: TRBV6-6; j_call: TRBJ1-5; d_call: NA; cdr3_nt: TGTGCCAGCAGGGACGCAGGGGCGGATCAGCCCCAGCATTTT; cdr3_aa: CASRDAGADQPQHF
clone_size: few; cdr3_length: 13; v_call: TRBV6-2/TRBV6-3; j_call: TRBJ2-1; d_call: NA; cdr3_nt: TGTGCCAGCAGCCGGGACCATCGCAGTGAGCAGTTCTTC; cdr3_aa: CASSRDHRSEQFF
clone_size: few; cdr3_length: 16; v_call: TRBV7-9; j_call: TRBJ2-1; d_call: TRBD2; cdr3_nt: TGTGCCAGCAGCTTGGAAGCGGGAGTCATGGCCAATGAGCAGTTCTTC; cdr3_aa: CASSLEAGVMANEQFF
clone_size: NA; cdr3_length: 15; v_call: TRBV5-4; j_call: TRBJ1-4; d_call: NA; cdr3_nt: TGTGCCAGCAGCTTTACCCCAGGTAGTAATGAAAAACTGTTTTTT; cdr3_aa: CASSFTPGSNEKLFF
clone_size: NA; cdr3_length: 15; v_call: TRBV20-1; j_call: TRBJ2-1; d_call: TRBD2; cdr3_nt: TGCAGTGCTAACTCAGGGTTAGCGGGAGTGCATGAGCAGTTCTTC; cdr3_aa: CSANSGLAGVHEQFF
clone_size: NA; cdr3_length: 13; v_call: TRBV5-1; j_call: TRBJ1-1; d_call: TRBD1; cdr3_nt: TGCGCCAGCAGCTTGGGGGACAGGGAGGCAGCTTTCTTT; cdr3_aa: CASSLGDREAAFF
clone_size: NA; cdr3_length: 18; v_call: TRBV6-2/TRBV6-3; j_call: TRBJ1-1; d_call: NA; cdr3_nt: TGTGCCAGCAGTTACTCGTGGTTTTCGGGGAGCTTGAACACTGAAGCTTTCTTT; cdr3_aa: CASSYSWFSGSLNTEAFF
clone_size: NA; cdr3_length: 16; v_call: TRBV28; j_call: TRBJ1-5; d_call: NA; cdr3_nt: TGTGCCAGCAGTTTGGCGGGAATCAGGGTGGATCAGCCCCAGCATTTT; cdr3_aa: CASSLAGIRVDQPQHF
clone_size: many; cdr3_length: 16; v_call: TRBV7-9; j_call: TRBJ2-1; d_call: NA; cdr3_nt: TGTGCCAGCAGCTTATATCCGGAAAGGGGTACGAATGAGCAGTTCTTC; cdr3_aa: CASSLYPERGTNEQFF
clone_size: NA; cdr3_length: 12; v_call: TRBV27; j_call: TRBJ1-1; d_call: NA; cdr3_nt: TGTGCCAGCAGAAACAAGAACACTGAAGCTTTCTTT; cdr3_aa: CASRNKNTEAFF